Presented here are 8 T cell receptor beta chains from one specimen sequenced in a study of shared clonotypes between healthy human individuals. TCRdb's table, derived via immunoSEQ multiplex PCR, lists solely in-frame clones and lacks some. The data hold roughly 2 million clones, with roughly 95% observed a single time. CD45RO-negative, CCR7-selected cells formed the naive CD8 fraction, which excluded terminally differentiated effector memory CD45RA+ cells. Sequencing used naive CD8+ T cells sorted from blood. All receptors come from a young man in good health.

The gene calls are TRBV28 and TRBJ2-3; TRBD2 agrees at 15 bases. The CDR3 has 17 amino acids. J was trimmed by 2 bases and V by 6 bases; bases with no gene match: 6. CDR1 is MDHEN and CDR2 is SYDVKM in the germline V gene. CDR3: CASSSGTSGGTTDTQYF. CDR3 DNA: TGTGCCAGCAGCTCCGGGACTAGCGGGGGGACCACAGATACGCAGTATTTT.

This CDR3 is CASSVTGTGNNEQFF. The CDR3, as DNA: TGTGCCAGCAGCGTGACCGGGACAGGGAACAATGAGCAGTTCTTC. This chain uses TRBV9 with TRBJ2-1; 9 bases are a match to TRBD1. This CDR3 contains 15 residues. J was trimmed by 5 bases and V by 2 bases; bases with no gene match: 5. Germline V CDR1 and CDR2: SGDLS, YYNGEE.

The CDR3 sequence is CASSFLGTIYEQYF. CDR3 DNA sequence: TGTGCCAGCAGTTTCCTAGGGACTATCTACGAGCAGTACTTC. This chain joins TRBV7-9 and TRBJ2-7; 7 positions match TRBD2. The CDR3 contains 14 residues. V gave up 6 bases and J gave up 3 bases; unmatched junction bases: 8. CDR1 and CDR2 from the germline V gene are SEHNR and FQNEAQ (reference sequence).

This clone occurred once. V gene TRBV4-1 combines with J gene TRBJ2-5, with D perhaps given as TRBD1 or TRBD2 (5 bases each). CDR1 MGHRA and CDR2 YSYEKL come from the germline V gene. Trimming cost V 3 bases and J 4 bases, with 15 bases left between them. CDR3 length: 15 residues. In nucleotides, the CDR3 is TGCGCCAGCAGCCATCTCCGGGACCGGGGAGAGACCCAGTACTTC. Protein sequence: CASSHLRDRGETQYF.

This chain links TRBV2 with TRBJ2-1, with TRBD2 matching 10 bases. Germline trimming cut 6 bases from V and 8 bases from J; bases unmatched to any gene: 10. There are 15 residues in the CDR3. CDR1 SNHLY and CDR2 FYNNEI come from the germline V gene. The DNA of the CDR3 is TGTGCCAGCAGCCACCCTGGACTAGCGGAGGATGAGCAGTTCTTC. Its protein product is CASSHPGLAEDEQFF.

V usage is TRBV27 and J usage is TRBJ1-4; D gene unclear. V was cut by 5 bases and J by 5 bases, with 12 bases left in between. This CDR3 is built from 14 residues. The germline V gene has CDR1 MNHEY and CDR2 SMNVEV (reference sequence). CDR3 DNA sequence: TGTGCCAGCAGTCCGGGTTGGGTGAATGAAAAACTGTTTTTT. Its translation: CASSPGWVNEKLFF.

The chain has TRBV7-2 and TRBJ2-1; either TRBD1 or TRBD2 may fit D (6 bases each). This CDR3 is built from 16 residues. CDR1 and CDR2 from the germline V gene are SGHTA and FQGNSA. Trimming removed 5 bases at V and 2 bases at J, with 16 bases between. CDR3 nucleotide sequence: TGTGCCAGCAGCCGAGGGGGGCAGCCCACCTACAATGAGCAGTTCTTC. Residues: CASSRGGQPTYNEQFF.

This clone was seen a few times. The V call is TRBV28, the J call TRBJ2-5, with D perhaps TRBD1 (7 bases). The V gene's germline CDR1 is MDHEN and CDR2 SYDVKM. The CDR3 runs 14 residues. Between the trimmed V and J ends, which lost 2 bases and 2 bases, there was a span of 9 bases. The CDR3 nucleotides read TGTGCCAGCAGTTTACCAGGGGGGCAAGAGACCCAGTACTTC. Its protein product is CASSLPGGQETQYF.